This T cell receptor (beta chain) is drawn from a study of T-cell memory formation after mild COVID-19. Study results and limitations: Within pre-infection memory, some responding clones were found, suggesting cross-reactive memory joined. Contracting clones from day 15 to 85 showed balanced CD4/CD8; later expanders favored CD4+.

Note on this clonotype: Its antigen is unknown.

This CDR3 spans 14 amino acids. The germline CDR1 and CDR2 sequences are MNHEY and SVGAGI. Between the trimmed V and J ends, which lost 6 bases and 1 base, there was a span of 12 bases. Constant-segment primers were used for 5'RACE, and the resulting TCR alpha and TCR beta cDNA libraries carried sample barcodes and UMIs. TCRdb re-analysed the 5' RACE reads in MiXCR, keeping a single row per CDR3 protein. The repertoire holds approximately 390,000 distinct CDR3 sequences, with more than 15% as singletons. This TCR derives from a man younger than 35 who had mild COVID-19 (a few samples of this study predate the infection). Cell type and time point are not known. The sequenced material came from PBMCs or a T cell subset sorted from them (not recorded which). V usage is TRBV6-5 and J usage is TRBJ1-1, with no clear D. The CDR3 region has the DNA TGTGCCAGCAGCCTTATCGGTAGGAACACTGAAGCTTTCTTT. This translates into CASSLIGRNTEAFF.